This TCR beta chain is drawn from a study of cytomegalovirus exposure and HLA in healthy donors. Study-wide findings and caveats: Earlier analysis looked at TCR beta V segments, and most were productive about 87% or about 30% of the time. As a later analysis showed, a missense DCLRE1C variant was linked to trimming of TCR beta V- and J-genes. There was a cluster of highly shared sequence variants that was likely a sequencing artifact.

On this clone: What it recognizes is unknown.

Amplification used 60 Vbeta primers and 13 Jbeta primers. As originally analysed: Roughly 9.9 million shared chains were among the roughly 78 million unique TCR beta chains that a later analysis counted. The protocol was immunoSEQ multiplex PCR, while the TCRdb copy is restricted to in-frame clones and leaves out a portion. D and trimming come from the DNA, and the V and J calls and clone size come from that table. The sample has around 160,000 clones, about 83% seen once. The sequence was obtained from a man between 35 and 55 years old in good health and CMV-seropositive. Sequencing input: PBMCs.

The CDR3 sequence is CASSDPSGRDTQYF. The CDR3, as DNA: TGTGCCAGCAGTGACCCTAGTGGCAGAGATACGCAGTATTTT. The V and J genes are TRBV2 and TRBJ2-3; D not resolved. Per germline, CDR1 SNHLY and CDR2 FYNNEI. This CDR3 is built from 14 residues. Between the trimmed V and J ends, which lost 3 bases and 5 bases, there was a span of 12 bases.